This paragraph covers one T cell receptor (beta chain) sequence. Its antigen is unidentified. Trimming stripped 4 bases from V and 4 bases from J, with 16 bases between. The CDR3 sequence is 16 residues long. The V gene's germline CDR1 is MNHNY and CDR2 SVGAGI (reference sequence). The data belong to a study of cytomegalovirus exposure and HLA in healthy donors. General study findings and limits: Most sequenced TCRs were rare (though some public TCRs occurred in many donors).

Assay used: immunoSEQ multiplex PCR; TCRdb lists only in-frame clones, some missing. The sample has roughly 250,000 clones, about 90% seen once; the top ten hold under 0.45%. The clonotype originates from a woman aged 18-30 years in good health and CMV-seronegative. Sequenced material: PBMCs. This rearrangement joins TRBV6-6 to TRBJ1-4; weak D call: TRBD1 (6 bases). The CDR3: CASSWPQGRGNEKLFF. The CDR3 coding sequence is TGTGCCAGCAGTTGGCCTCAGGGGCGCGGTAATGAAAAACTGTTTTTT.